This T cell receptor beta chain was recorded in a study of shared clonotypes between healthy human individuals. Replicate PCRs for sorted subsets used roughly 200 ng DNA; this equaled tens of thousands of T cell genomes. Using immunoSEQ multiplex PCR, the repertoire was profiled, and TCRdb retains in-frame clones only, with some absent. The profile shows some 2,400,000 clones, 90% to 97% of them singletons. V was cut by 3 bases and J by 2 bases, with 7 bases left in between. Germline V gives CDR1 LNHNV, CDR2 YYDKDF (reference sequence). The CDR3 contains 13 residues. Of note for this clone: Distinct nucleotide sequences in the sample also encode this CDR3.

This chain links TRBV15 with TRBJ1-2; D unresolved. This TCR came from a man younger than 30 in good health. Sample: naive CD4+ T cells sorted from blood. Subset in this sample: CD45RA+ positively selected. CDR3 sequence reads: CATSRDTNYGYTF. In DNA, the CDR3 is TGTGCCACCAGCAGGGATACCAACTATGGCTACACCTTC.